The clone carrying this TCR beta chain was counted many times. The sample is drawn from a study of spatial heterogeneity in lung cancer. This CDR3 is 13 amino acids long. Per the germline V gene, CDR1 is LNHDA and CDR2 is SQIVND (reference sequence). The germline V and J ends were trimmed by 0 bases and 8 bases, with 10 bases remaining between them. Noted time point: sample taken at primary tumor resection. Unsorted samples of tumor, nontumor lung or frozen PBMC had their whole RNA sequenced. TCRdb passed the 5' RACE reads through MiXCR, listing each CDR3 protein once. The sample records about 41,000 distinct CDR3 sequences, 12% being singletons.

This clonotype originated in a female donor with early-stage non-small cell lung cancer. The chain recombines TRBV19 with TRBJ1-2; a weak D match, TRBD1 (6 bases). Sequences were derived from PBMCs, sampled at surgery. The CDR3 DNA reads as TGTGCCAGTAGTATAGAGACAGGAGGAGGCTACACCTTC. Amino acid sequence: CASSIETGGGYTF.